This T cell receptor beta chain was found in a study of blood T cell repertoires in COVID-19. Study information: Spain, Italy and the United States supplied samples that represented acute and convalescent COVID-19.

Generated by immunoSEQ multiplex PCR, the TCRdb table keeps only in-frame clones and is missing some. The sample consists of approximately 150,000 clones, roughly 84% of them appearing once. This clone has a count of ten or more. Sequencing was performed on peripheral blood. The sequence came from a woman in her forties or fifties in a cohort sampled during active or convalescent COVID-19.

CDR3 region: CASRGGQGGPGELFF. The CDR3 DNA follows: TGTGCCAGCAGAGGAGGACAGGGGGGCCCCGGGGAGCTGTTTTTT. The chain uses TRBV6-5 and TRBJ2-2; 10 positions agree with TRBD1. J was trimmed by 6 bases and V by 6 bases; bases with no gene match: 7. Germline V lookup: CDR1 MNHEY, CDR2 SVGAGI. The CDR3 sequence is 15 residues long.